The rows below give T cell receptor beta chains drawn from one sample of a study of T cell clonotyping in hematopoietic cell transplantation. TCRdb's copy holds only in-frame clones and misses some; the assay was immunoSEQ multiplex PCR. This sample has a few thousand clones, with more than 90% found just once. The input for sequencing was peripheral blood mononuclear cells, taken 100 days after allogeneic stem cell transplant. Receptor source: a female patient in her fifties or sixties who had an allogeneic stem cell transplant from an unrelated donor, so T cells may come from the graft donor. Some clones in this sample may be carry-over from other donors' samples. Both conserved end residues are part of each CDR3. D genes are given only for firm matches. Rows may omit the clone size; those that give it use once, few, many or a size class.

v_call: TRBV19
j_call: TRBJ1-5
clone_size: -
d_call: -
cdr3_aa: CASSHLPLEYNQPQHF
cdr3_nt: TGTGCCAGTAGTCATCTGCCCCTAGAATACAATCAGCCCCAGCATTTT

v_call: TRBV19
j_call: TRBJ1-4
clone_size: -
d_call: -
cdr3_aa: CASSSRGRATNEKLFF
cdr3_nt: TGTGCCAGTAGTAGTCGAGGGAGGGCAACTAATGAAAAACTGTTTTTT

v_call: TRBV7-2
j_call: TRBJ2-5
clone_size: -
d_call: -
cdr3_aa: CASSLWVGGETQYF
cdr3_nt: TGTGCCAGCAGCCTGTGGGTAGGGGGAGAGACCCAGTACTTC

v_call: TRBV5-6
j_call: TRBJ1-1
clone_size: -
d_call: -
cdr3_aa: CASSLSRTMNTEAFF
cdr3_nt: TGTGCCAGCAGCTTAAGTCGGACGATGAACACTGAAGCTTTCTTT

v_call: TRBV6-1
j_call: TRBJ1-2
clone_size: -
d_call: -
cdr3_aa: CASTLSSAAPYGYTF
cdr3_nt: TGTGCCAGCACCCTAAGCTCTGCAGCTCCTTATGGCTACACCTTC

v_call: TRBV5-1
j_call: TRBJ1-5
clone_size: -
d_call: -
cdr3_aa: CASSLSGASNQPQHF
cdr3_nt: TGCGCCAGCAGCTTGTCTGGGGCTAGCAATCAGCCCCAGCATTTT

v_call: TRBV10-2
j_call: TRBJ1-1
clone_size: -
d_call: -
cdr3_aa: CASRRDTEAFF
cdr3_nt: TGCGCCAGCAGGAGGGATACTGAAGCTTTCTTT

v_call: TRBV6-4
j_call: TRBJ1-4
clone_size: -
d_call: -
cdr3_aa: CASSDSSTGEKLFF
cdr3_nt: TGTGCCAGCAGTGACTCGTCAACCGGTGAAAAACTGTTTTTT

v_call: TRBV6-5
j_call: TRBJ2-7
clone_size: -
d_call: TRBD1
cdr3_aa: CAASGQGYEQYF
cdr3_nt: TGTGCCGCCTCGGGACAGGGGTACGAGCAGTACTTC

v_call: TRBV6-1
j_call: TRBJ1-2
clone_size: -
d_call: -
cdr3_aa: CASSDTPDYGYTF
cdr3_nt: TGTGCCAGCAGTGACACGCCCGACTATGGCTACACCTTC

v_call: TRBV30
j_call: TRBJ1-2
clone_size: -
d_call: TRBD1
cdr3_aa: CAWRGEDRRGYGYTF
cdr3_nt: TGTGCCTGGAGGGGGGAGGACAGGCGAGGCTATGGCTACACCTTC

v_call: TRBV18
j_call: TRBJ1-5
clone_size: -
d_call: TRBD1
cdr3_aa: CASSPRQGGRQPQHF
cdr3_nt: TGTGCCAGCTCACCACGACAGGGAGGACGGCAGCCCCAGCATTTT

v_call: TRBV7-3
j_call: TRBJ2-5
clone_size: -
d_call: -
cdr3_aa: CASSRGQQETQYF
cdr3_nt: TGTGCCAGCAGCCGTGGACAGCAAGAGACCCAGTACTTC

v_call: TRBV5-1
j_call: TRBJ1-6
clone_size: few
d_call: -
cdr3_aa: CASSLVGENSPLHF
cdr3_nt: TGCGCCAGCAGCTTGGTAGGGGAGAATTCACCCCTCCACTTT

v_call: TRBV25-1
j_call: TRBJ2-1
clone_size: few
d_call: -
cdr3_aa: CASSELGSSSYNEQFF
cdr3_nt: TGTGCCAGCAGTGAATTGGGCTCAAGCTCCTACAATGAGCAGTTCTTC

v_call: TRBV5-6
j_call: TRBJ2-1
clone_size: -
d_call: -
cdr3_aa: CASSLDGVGEQFF
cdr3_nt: TGTGCCAGCAGCTTGGACGGGGTCGGGGAGCAGTTCTTC

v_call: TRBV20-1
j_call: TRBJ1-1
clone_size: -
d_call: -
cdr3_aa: CSARETKAFF
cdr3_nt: TGCAGTGCTAGAGAGACGAAAGCTTTCTTT

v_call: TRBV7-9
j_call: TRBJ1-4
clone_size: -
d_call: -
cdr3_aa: CASSPRGHNEKLFF
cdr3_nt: TGTGCCAGCAGCCCCCGAGGTCATAATGAAAAACTGTTTTTT

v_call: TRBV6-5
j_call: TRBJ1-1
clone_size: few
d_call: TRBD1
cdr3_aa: CASRKQGSTEAFF
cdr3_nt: TGTGCCAGCAGGAAACAGGGGTCCACTGAAGCTTTCTTT

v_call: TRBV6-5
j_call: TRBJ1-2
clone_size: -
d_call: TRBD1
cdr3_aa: CASSFLQGGGYTF
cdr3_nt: TGTGCCAGCAGCTTTCTACAGGGGGGCGGCTACACCTTC

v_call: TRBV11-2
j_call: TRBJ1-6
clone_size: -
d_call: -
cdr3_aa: CASSLDLGGANSPLHF
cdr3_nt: TGTGCCAGCAGCTTAGATCTGGGAGGGGCTAATTCACCCCTCCACTTT

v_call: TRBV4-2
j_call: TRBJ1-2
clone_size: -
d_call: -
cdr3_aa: CASSQVDGQNYGYTF
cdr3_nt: TGTGCCAGCAGCCAAGTTGATGGACAGAACTATGGCTACACCTTC

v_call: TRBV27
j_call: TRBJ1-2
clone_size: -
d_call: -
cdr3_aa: CASSLSLYEHLNYGYTF
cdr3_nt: TGTGCCAGCAGTTTATCGTTGTACGAGCACCTTAACTATGGCTACACCTTC

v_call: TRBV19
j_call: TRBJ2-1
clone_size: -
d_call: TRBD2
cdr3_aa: CASGLAGMDEQFF
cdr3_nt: TGTGCCAGCGGACTAGCGGGGATGGATGAGCAGTTCTTC

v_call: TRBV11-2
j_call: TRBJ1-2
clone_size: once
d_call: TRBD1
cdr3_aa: CASRSTGTGDGYTF
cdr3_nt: TGTGCCAGCAGATCGACCGGGACAGGGGACGGCTACACCTTC

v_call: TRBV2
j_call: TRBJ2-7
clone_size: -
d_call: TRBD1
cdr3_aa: CASREQGSYEQYF
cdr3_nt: TGTGCCAGCAGGGAACAGGGGTCCTACGAGCAGTACTTC

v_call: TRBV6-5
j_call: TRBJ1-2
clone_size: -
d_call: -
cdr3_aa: CASSYSTQVDGYTF
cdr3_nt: TGTGCCAGCAGTTACTCGACGCAAGTCGATGGCTACACCTTC

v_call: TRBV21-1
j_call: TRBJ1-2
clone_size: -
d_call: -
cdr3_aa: CASSGDRGYGYTF
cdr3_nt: TGTGCCAGCAGTGGGGACAGGGGGTATGGCTACACCTTC

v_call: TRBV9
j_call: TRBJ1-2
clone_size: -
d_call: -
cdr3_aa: CASSVGGQSLEGYTF
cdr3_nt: TGTGCCAGCAGCGTAGGAGGGCAGAGCTTAGAAGGCTACACCTTC

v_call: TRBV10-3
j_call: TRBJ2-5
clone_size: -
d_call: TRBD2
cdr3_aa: CATEVGGAVGTQYF
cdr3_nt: TGTGCCACCGAGGTGGGAGGGGCCGTGGGGACCCAGTACTTC

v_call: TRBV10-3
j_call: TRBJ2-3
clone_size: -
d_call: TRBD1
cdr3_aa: CAISERDRVADTQYF
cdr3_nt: TGTGCCATCAGTGAGAGGGACAGGGTTGCAGATACGCAGTATTTT

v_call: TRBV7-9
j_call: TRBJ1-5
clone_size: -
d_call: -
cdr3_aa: CASSLVRGSSNQPQHF
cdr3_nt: TGTGCCAGCAGCTTAGTGAGGGGGAGTAGCAATCAGCCCCAGCATTTT